The entry that follows covers one T cell receptor (beta chain) sequence. This sample stems from a study of human thymus T cells. Produced via immunoSEQ multiplex PCR; TCRdb's table is partial and in-frame only. The sample contains tens of thousands of clones, about 94% of which appear only once. The receptor's source is a boy less than two years old with a congenital heart defect but otherwise immunologically healthy. The sample consisted of blood.

The CDR3 region is CSVEPPWGGAENYGYTF. The CDR3 nucleotides are TGCAGCGTTGAACCTCCCTGGGGGGGGGCTGAGAACTATGGCTACACCTTC. The J gene is TRBJ1-2, the V gene TRBV29-1; tentatively, D is TRBD1 (6 bases). The CDR3 totals 17 residues. Germline loops: CDR1 SQVTM, CDR2 ANQGSEA. The V end lost 2 bases, the J end lost 2 bases, and 21 bases lay between the germline ends.